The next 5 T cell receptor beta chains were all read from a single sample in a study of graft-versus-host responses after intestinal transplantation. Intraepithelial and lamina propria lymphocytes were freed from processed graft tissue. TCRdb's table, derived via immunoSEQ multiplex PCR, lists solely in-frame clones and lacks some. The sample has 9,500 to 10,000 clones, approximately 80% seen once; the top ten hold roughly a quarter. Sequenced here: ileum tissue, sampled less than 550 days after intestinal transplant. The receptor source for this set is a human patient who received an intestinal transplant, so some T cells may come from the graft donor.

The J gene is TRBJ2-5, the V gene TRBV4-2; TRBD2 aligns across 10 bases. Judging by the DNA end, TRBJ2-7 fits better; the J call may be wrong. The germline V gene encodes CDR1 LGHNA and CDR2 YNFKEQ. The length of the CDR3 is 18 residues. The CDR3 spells CASSQGAASGSFWYEQYF. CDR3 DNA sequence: TGTGCCAGCAGCCAAGGTGCGGCTAGCGGGAGTTTCTGGTACGAGCAGTACTTC.

In DNA, the CDR3 is TGTGCCAGCAGTGGCCGGATGGACACGATTTATGGCTACACCTTC. This encodes CASSGRMDTIYGYTF. The rearrangement links TRBV6-5 to TRBJ1-2; D perhaps matches TRBD1 (5 bases). Germline V CDR1 and CDR2: MNHEY, SVGAGI. The V gene lost 5 bases and the J gene lost 5 bases, with 18 bases spanning the gap. The CDR3 is made up of 15 amino acids.

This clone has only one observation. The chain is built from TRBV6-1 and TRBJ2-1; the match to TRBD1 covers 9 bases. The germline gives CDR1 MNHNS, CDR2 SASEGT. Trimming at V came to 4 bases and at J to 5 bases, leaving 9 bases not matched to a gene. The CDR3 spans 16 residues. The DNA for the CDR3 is TGTGCCAGCAGTGGACAGGGGGAACCCACTCACAATGAGCAGTTCTTC. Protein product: CASSGQGEPTHNEQFF.

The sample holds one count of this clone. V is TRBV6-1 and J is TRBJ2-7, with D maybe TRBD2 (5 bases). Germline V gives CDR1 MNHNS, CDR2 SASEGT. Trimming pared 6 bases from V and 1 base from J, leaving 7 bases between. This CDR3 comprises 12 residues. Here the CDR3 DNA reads TGTGCCAGCAGGCTAGCTTCCTACGAGCAGTACTTC. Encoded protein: CASRLASYEQYF.

CDR3: CASSLQTGGGEQYF. CDR3 sequence (DNA): TGTGCCAGCAGCCTTCAGACAGGGGGCGGCGAGCAGTACTTC. The J gene is TRBJ2-7, the V gene TRBV9; 10 bases align to TRBD1. The CDR3 loop spans 14 amino acids. CDR1 and CDR2 (germline): SGDLS, YYNGEE. Germline trimming cut 4 bases from V and 6 bases from J; bases unmatched to any gene: 7.